The TCR beta chain described here comes from a study of blood T cells in healthy people across ages. Study conclusions and caveats: Greater diversity and more naive CD4+ cells were seen in long-lived donors than in aged donors.

V was cut by 4 bases and J by 2 bases, with 20 bases left in between. Germline CDR1 is MNHNS and CDR2 is SASEGT. CDR3 length equals 17 residues. Using a J-beta primer mix together with a sample-barcoded 5' primer, a second PCR was run for roughly 6 to 11 cycles. TCRdb re-derived calls from the 5' RACE reads in MiXCR, one entry per CDR3 protein. The sample lists hundreds of thousands of distinct CDR3 sequences; roughly 21% were seen once. The sample holds a few counts of this clonotype. Antigen: not known. Material for sequencing was blood. The genes are TRBV6-1 and TRBJ2-5; TRBD1 might be the D (5 bases). This clonotype was sampled from a man aged 70-80 years in good health. The CDR3 here is CASSATRRDTLQETQYF. Here the CDR3 DNA reads TGTGCCAGCAGTGCTACCCGCAGGGATACTCTGCAAGAGACCCAGTACTTC.